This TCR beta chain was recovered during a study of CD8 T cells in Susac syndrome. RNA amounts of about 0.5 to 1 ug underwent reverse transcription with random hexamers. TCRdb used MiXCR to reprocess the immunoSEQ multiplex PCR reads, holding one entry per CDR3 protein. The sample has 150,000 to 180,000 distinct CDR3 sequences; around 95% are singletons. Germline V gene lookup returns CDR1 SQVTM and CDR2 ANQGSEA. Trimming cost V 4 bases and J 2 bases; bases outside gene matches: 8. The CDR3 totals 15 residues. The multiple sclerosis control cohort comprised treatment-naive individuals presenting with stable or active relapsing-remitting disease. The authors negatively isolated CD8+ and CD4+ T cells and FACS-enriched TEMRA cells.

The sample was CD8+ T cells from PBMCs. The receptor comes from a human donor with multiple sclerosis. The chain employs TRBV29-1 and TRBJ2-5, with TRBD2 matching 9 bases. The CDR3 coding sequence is TGCAGCGTTGTTTCTAGCGGGGCGTGGCAAGAGACCCAGTACTTC. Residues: CSVVSSGAWQETQYF.